These T cell receptor beta chains were read from a single sample in a study of cytomegalovirus exposure and HLA in healthy donors. Sequencing was performed with immunoSEQ multiplex PCR; in TCRdb, only in-frame clones are kept and a portion is missing. The sample lists roughly 130,000 clones, 75% to 85% occurring once. The sequenced material came from PBMCs. The origin of the receptors is a male donor in good health and CMV-seropositive. Both conserved end residues are part of each CDR3. A D gene is named only where the DNA matches it firmly. Clone size is given for some rows only: seen once, a few or many times, or a class if the clone is expanded.

V gene,clone size,D gene,J gene,CDR3 protein,CDR3 DNA
TRBV6-4,NA,TRBD2,TRBJ2-1,CASRASGSSNEQFF,TGTGCCAGCAGGGCTAGCGGGAGTAGCAATGAGCAGTTCTTC
TRBV5-4,few,TRBD1,TRBJ1-4,CASSRDRGLNFEKLFF,TGTGCCAGCAGCAGGGACAGAGGGCTTAATTTTGAAAAACTGTTTTTT
TRBV7-9,few,NA,TRBJ1-1,CASSGRDSLSSNTEAFF,TGTGCCAGCAGCGGCCGGGATTCGCTATCGTCGAACACTGAAGCTTTCTTT
TRBV10-3,NA,TRBD2,TRBJ2-1,CAISVDFSSGLSYNEQFF,TGTGCCATCAGTGTAGACTTTTCTAGCGGCCTCTCCTACAATGAGCAGTTCTTC
TRBV14,few,NA,TRBJ2-5,CASSQDLAGRETQYF,TGTGCCAGCAGCCAAGATCTGGCAGGGAGGGAGACCCAGTACTTC
TRBV11-3,few,NA,TRBJ2-5,CASSFYRDETQYF,TGTGCCAGCAGCTTTTACAGGGACGAGACCCAGTACTTC
TRBV9,NA,TRBD2,TRBJ2-1,CASSVAPETTSLREQFF,TGTGCCAGCAGCGTAGCCCCGGAAACGACTAGCCTGAGAGAGCAGTTCTTC
TRBV20-1,once,NA,TRBJ1-1,CSALFGEAFF,TGCAGTGCCCTCTTCGGGGAAGCTTTCTTT
TRBV18,few,TRBD2,TRBJ2-5,CASSPRTSGSKTQYF,TGTGCCAGCTCACCACGGACTAGCGGGAGTAAGACCCAGTACTTC
TRBV7-8,NA,NA,TRBJ1-3,CASSLAGGGSSGNTIYF,TGTGCCAGCAGCTTAGCCGGGGGTGGGAGCTCTGGAAACACCATATATTTT
TRBV19,NA,NA,TRBJ1-1,CASSTGDTTEAFF,TGTGCCAGTAGTACAGGGGACACCACTGAAGCTTTCTTT
TRBV10-3,NA,TRBD2,TRBJ2-7,CAIGAGGSEQYF,TGTGCCATCGGAGCGGGAGGGAGCGAGCAGTACTTC
TRBV10-3,NA,NA,TRBJ2-3,CAISESTGLDTQYF,TGTGCCATCAGTGAGTCGACGGGGTTAGATACGCAGTATTTT
TRBV6-6,once,TRBD1,TRBJ2-7,CASSYRQGYYEQYF,TGTGCCAGCAGTTACAGACAGGGATACTACGAGCAGTACTTC
TRBV30,NA,TRBD2,TRBJ2-3,CAWSGTSRHTDTQYF,TGTGCCTGGAGTGGGACTAGCCGACACACAGATACGCAGTATTTT
TRBV5-4,NA,NA,TRBJ2-7,CASSFGTPGREQYF,TGTGCCAGCAGCTTCGGGACACCGGGTCGCGAGCAGTACTTC
TRBV11-3,NA,TRBD2,TRBJ2-7,CASSLAGGREQYF,TGTGCCAGCAGCTTAGCGGGAGGGCGCGAGCAGTACTTC
TRBV2,NA,TRBD1,TRBJ2-2,CASSGDRGRLEVWGELFF,TGTGCCAGCAGTGGGGACAGGGGGCGCTTGGAGGTGTGGGGGGAGCTGTTTTTT
TRBV15,few,TRBD1,TRBJ1-2,CATSRRVTGDGYTF,TGTGCCACCAGCAGAAGAGTAACAGGGGATGGCTACACCTTC
TRBV6-5,NA,TRBD1,TRBJ1-5,CASSYSTGTQPQHF,TGTGCCAGCAGTTACTCGACAGGGACTCAGCCCCAGCATTTT
TRBV27,NA,NA,TRBJ2-3,CASSSPGEDTDTQYF,TGTGCCAGCAGTTCCCCTGGGGAGGACACAGATACGCAGTATTTT
TRBV10-3,NA,NA,TRBJ1-5,CAISERVYQPQHF,TGTGCCATCAGTGAACGAGTATATCAGCCCCAGCATTTT
TRBV10-3,NA,TRBD2,TRBJ2-3,CATLTSGSTDTQYF,TGCGCCACCCTTACTAGCGGGAGTACAGATACGCAGTATTTT
TRBV10-3,once,NA,TRBJ2-1,CAIDSQGYSSYNEQFF,TGTGCCATAGATAGCCAGGGGTACTCGTCCTACAATGAGCAGTTCTTC
TRBV28,NA,TRBD1,TRBJ2-7,CASSSPGQGSYEQYF,TGTGCCAGCAGTTCACCCGGACAGGGGTCCTACGAGCAGTACTTC
TRBV19,NA,NA,TRBJ1-5,CASSIKGIDQPQHF,TGTGCCAGTAGTATAAAGGGGATCGATCAGCCCCAGCATTTT
TRBV30,NA,NA,TRBJ2-3,CAWTEFGSTDTQYF,TGTGCCTGGACTGAATTCGGGAGCACAGATACGCAGTATTTT
TRBV7-9,few,NA,TRBJ2-7,CASSSGGLSSYEQYF,TGTGCCAGCAGCTCAGGGGGACTTAGCTCCTACGAGCAGTACTTC
TRBV30,NA,TRBD1,TRBJ1-2,CAWSWTGSVYGYTF,TGTGCCTGGAGTTGGACAGGGAGTGTCTATGGCTACACCTTC
TRBV10-3,few,TRBD1,TRBJ2-1,CAISRGTGVDNEQFF,TGTGCCATCAGTCGAGGGACAGGGGTGGACAATGAGCAGTTCTTC
TRBV27,NA,TRBD1,TRBJ2-7,CASSRTGTGGGYRYEQYF,TGTGCCAGCAGTAGAACCGGGACAGGGGGCGGGTATCGGTACGAGCAGTACTTC
TRBV11-2,NA,TRBD2,TRBJ2-7,CASSFLAGKYEQYF,TGTGCCAGCAGCTTCCTAGCGGGGAAGTACGAGCAGTACTTC
TRBV6-1,NA,NA,TRBJ2-2,CASSADSTNTGELFF,TGTGCCAGCAGTGCGGACAGTACGAACACCGGGGAGCTGTTTTTT
TRBV27,NA,TRBD1,TRBJ1-5,CASSLTRQGMNQPQHF,TGTGCCAGCAGTTTAACTAGACAGGGGATGAATCAGCCCCAGCATTTT
TRBV28,NA,TRBD2,TRBJ2-7,CASSRTSGSNDEQYF,TGTGCCAGCAGCCGAACTAGCGGGAGTAACGACGAGCAGTACTTC
TRBV29-1,NA,NA,TRBJ2-7,CSVSRRERSYEQYF,TGCAGCGTCAGTAGACGGGAAAGGTCGTACGAGCAGTACTTC
TRBV29-1,NA,TRBD1,TRBJ2-4,CSVDAGTGETKNIQYF,TGCAGCGTTGATGCCGGGACAGGGGAGACCAAAAACATTCAGTACTTC
TRBV10-3,NA,TRBD2,TRBJ2-3,CAITSGTSPDTQYF,TGTGCCATCACCTCCGGGACTAGTCCAGATACGCAGTATTTT
TRBV9,NA,TRBD1,TRBJ2-3,CASSPWAGGSTDTQYF,TGTGCCAGCAGCCCCTGGGCAGGGGGAAGCACAGATACGCAGTATTTT
TRBV28,NA,TRBD1,TRBJ1-1,CASSLPRGPQVF,TGTGCCAGCAGTTTACCAAGGGGGCCGCAGGTCTTT
TRBV30,NA,TRBD1,TRBJ2-7,CAWSVFEGAEQYF,TGTGCCTGGAGTGTTTTCGAGGGGGCCGAGCAGTACTTC
TRBV5-1,once,TRBD2,TRBJ2-7,CASSRGLAGGTVYEQYF,TGCGCCAGCAGCCGAGGACTAGCGGGAGGAACTGTCTACGAGCAGTACTTC